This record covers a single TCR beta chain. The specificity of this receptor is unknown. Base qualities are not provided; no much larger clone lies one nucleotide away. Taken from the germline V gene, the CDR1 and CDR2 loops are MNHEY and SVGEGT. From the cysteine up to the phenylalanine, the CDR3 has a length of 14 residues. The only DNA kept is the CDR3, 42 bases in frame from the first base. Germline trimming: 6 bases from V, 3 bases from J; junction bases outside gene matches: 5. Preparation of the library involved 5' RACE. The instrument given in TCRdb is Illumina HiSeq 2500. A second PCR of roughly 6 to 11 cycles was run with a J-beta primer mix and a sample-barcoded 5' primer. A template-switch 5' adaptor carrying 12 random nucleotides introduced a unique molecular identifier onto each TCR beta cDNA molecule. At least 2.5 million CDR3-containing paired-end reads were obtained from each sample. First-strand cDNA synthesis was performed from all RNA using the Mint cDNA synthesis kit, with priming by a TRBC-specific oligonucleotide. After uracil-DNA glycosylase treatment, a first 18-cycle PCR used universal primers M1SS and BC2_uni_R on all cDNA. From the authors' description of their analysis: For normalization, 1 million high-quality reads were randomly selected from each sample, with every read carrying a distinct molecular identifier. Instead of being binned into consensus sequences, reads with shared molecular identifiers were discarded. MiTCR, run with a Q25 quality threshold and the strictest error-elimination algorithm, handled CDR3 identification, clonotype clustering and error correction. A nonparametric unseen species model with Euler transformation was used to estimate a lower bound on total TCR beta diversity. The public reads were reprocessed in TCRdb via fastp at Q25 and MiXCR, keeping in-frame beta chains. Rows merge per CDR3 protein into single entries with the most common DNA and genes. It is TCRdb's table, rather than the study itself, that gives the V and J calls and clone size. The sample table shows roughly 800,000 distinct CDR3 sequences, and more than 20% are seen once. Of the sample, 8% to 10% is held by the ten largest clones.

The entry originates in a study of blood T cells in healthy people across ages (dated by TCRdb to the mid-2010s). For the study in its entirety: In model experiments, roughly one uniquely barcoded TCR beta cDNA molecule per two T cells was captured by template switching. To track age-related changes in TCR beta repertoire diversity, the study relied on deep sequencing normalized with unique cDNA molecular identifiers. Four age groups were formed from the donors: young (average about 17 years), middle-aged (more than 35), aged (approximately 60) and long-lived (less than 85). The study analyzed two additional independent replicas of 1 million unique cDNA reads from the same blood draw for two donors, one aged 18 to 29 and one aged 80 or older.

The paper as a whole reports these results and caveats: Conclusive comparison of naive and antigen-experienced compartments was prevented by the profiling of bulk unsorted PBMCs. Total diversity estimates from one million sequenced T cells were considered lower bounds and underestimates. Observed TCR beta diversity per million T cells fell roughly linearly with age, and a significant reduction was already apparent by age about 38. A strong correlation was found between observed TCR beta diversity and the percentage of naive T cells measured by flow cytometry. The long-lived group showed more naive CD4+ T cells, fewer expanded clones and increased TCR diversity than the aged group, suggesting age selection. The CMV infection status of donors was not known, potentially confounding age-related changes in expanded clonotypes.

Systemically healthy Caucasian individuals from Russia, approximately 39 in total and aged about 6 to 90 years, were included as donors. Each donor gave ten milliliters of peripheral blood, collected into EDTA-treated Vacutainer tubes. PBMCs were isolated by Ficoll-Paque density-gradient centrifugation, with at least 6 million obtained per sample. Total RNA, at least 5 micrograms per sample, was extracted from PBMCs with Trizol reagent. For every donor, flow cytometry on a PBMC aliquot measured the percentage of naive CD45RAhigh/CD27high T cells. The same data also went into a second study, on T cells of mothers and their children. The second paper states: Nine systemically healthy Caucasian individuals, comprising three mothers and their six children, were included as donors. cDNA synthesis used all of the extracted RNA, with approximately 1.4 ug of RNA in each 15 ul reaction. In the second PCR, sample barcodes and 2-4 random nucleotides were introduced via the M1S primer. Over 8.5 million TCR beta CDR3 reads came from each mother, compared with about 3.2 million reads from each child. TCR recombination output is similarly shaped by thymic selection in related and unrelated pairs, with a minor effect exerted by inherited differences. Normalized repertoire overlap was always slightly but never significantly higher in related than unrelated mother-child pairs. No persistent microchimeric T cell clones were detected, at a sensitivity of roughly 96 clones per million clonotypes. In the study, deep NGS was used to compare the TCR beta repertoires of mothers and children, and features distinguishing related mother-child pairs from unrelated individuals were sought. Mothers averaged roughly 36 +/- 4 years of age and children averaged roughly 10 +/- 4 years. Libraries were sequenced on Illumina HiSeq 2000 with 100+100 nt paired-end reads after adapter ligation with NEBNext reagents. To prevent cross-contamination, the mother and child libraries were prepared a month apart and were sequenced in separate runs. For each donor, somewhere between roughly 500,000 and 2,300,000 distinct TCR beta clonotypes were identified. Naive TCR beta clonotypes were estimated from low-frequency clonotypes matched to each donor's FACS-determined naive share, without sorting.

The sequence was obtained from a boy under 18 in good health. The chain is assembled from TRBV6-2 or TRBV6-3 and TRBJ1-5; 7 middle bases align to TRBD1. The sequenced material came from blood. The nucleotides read TGTGCCAGCAGCCGGGGACAGTCCAATCAGCCCCAGCATTTT. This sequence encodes CASSRGQSNQPQHF.